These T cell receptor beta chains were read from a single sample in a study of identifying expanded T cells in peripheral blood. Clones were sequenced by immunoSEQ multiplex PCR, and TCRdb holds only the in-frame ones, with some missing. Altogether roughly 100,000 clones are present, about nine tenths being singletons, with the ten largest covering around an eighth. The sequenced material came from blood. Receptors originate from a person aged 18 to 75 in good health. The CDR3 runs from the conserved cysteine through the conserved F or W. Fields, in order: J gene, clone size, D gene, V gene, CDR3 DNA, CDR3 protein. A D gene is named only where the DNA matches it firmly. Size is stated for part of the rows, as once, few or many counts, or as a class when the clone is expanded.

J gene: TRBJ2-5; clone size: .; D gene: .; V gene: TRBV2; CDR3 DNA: TGTGCCAGCACCCTAGAGCTCCAAGAGACCCAGTACTTC; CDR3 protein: CASTLELQETQYF
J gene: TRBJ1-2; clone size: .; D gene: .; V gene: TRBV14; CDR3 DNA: TGTGCCAGCAGCCAAGTACGAGGCGCAGGTTTCCATGGCTACACCTTC; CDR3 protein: CASSQVRGAGFHGYTF
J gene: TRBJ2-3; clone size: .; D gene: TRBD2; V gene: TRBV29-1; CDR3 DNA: TGCAGCGCACCCGGGGGGGGCCCAGGCACAGATACGCAGTATTTT; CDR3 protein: CSAPGGGPGTDTQYF
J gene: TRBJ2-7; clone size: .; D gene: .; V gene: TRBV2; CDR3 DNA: TGTGCCAGCAGTTCGGGGCCGGACCCCTACGAGCAGTACTTC; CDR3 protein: CASSSGPDPYEQYF
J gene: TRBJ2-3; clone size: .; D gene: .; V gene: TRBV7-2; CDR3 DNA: TGTGCCAGCAGCTTGGGACTTCGGCCCGATACGCAGTATTTT; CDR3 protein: CASSLGLRPDTQYF
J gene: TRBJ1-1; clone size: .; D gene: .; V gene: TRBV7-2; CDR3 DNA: TGTGCCAGCATCCCTGGACCGGGGAACACTGAAGCTTTCTTT; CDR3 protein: CASIPGPGNTEAFF
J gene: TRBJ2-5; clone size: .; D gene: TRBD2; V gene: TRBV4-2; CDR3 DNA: TGTGCCAGCAGCCAAGGAACTAGCGGGAGCGAGACCCAGTACTTC; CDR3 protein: CASSQGTSGSETQYF
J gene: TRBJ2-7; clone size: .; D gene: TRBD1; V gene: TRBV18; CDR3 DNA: TGTGCCAGCTCACCTGCAGGGGGTAGATCCTACGAGCAGTACTTC; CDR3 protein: CASSPAGGRSYEQYF
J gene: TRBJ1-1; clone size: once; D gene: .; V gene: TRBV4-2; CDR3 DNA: TGTGCCAGCAGCCAAGATAGGCACAGTACTGAAGCTTTCTTT; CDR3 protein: CASSQDRHSTEAFF
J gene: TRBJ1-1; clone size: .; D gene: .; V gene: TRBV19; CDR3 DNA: TGTGCCAGTAGTATGGACCTCGGGAACACTGAAGCTTTCTTT; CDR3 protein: CASSMDLGNTEAFF
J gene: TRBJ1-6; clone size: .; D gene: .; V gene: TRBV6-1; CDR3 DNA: TGTGCCAGCAGTATGAATTGGGGGGGGTCACCCCTCCACTTT; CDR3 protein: CASSMNWGGSPLHF
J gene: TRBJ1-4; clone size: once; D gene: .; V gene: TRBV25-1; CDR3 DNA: TGTGCCAGCAGTCGCGGAGGGGAGGCGAATGAAAAACTGTTTTTT; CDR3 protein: CASSRGGEANEKLFF
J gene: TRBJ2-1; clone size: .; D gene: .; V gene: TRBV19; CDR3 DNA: TGTGCCAGTAGTAATTACTCTGTACGTCTGTTCTTC; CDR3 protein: CASSNYSVRLFF
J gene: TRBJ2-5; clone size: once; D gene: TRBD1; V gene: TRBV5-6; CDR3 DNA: TGTGCCAGCAGCCTGGGACAGGGTCAGGAGACCCAGTACTTC; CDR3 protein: CASSLGQGQETQYF
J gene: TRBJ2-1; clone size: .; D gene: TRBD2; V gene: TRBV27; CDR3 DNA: TGTGCCAGCAGCCTGACTAGCCCGAGGGGCGATGAGCAGTTCTTC; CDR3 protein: CASSLTSPRGDEQFF